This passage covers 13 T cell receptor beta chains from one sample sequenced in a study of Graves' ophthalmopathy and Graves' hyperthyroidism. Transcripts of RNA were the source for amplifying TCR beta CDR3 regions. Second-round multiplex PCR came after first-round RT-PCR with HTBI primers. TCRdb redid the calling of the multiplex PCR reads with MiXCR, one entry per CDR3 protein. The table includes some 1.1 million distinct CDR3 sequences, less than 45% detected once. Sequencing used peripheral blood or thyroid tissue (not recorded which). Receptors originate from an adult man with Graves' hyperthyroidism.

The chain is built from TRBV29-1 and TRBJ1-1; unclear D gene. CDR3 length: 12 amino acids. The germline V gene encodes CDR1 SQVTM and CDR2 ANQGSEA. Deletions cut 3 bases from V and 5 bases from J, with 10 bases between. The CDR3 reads CSVDGPGTEAFF. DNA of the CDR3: TGCAGCGTTGATGGGCCGGGGACTGAAGCTTTCTTT.

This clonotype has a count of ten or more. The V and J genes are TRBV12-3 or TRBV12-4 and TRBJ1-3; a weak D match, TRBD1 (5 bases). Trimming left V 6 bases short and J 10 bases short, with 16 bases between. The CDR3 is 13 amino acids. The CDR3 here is CASREDTGNTIYF. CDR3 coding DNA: TGTGCCAGCAGGGAGGACACGGGGAATACCATATATTTT.

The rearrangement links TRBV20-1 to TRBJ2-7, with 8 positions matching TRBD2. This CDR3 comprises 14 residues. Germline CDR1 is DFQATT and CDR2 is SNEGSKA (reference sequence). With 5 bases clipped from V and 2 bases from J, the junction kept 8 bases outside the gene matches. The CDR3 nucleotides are TGCAGTGCTGCCCTAGCGGGTCAGGCCTACGAGCAGTACTTC. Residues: CSAALAGQAYEQYF.

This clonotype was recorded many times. CDR3 loop: CSASPPKTVAETQYF. The CDR3 nucleotides are TGCAGTGCTAGCCCTCCAAAAACCGTAGCAGAGACCCAGTACTTC. V usage is TRBV20-1 and J usage is TRBJ2-5, with D hard to call. V lost 3 bases and J 4 bases, leaving 18 bases between the germline ends. Looked up from germline, CDR1 is DFQATT and CDR2 is SNEGSKA (reference sequence). The CDR3 runs to 15 residues.

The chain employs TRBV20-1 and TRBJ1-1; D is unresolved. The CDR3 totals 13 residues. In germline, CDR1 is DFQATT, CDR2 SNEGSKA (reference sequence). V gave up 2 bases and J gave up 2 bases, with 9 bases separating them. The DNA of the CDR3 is TGCAGTGCTAGATCTCCAGGAAACACTGAAGCTTTCTTT. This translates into CSARSPGNTEAFF.

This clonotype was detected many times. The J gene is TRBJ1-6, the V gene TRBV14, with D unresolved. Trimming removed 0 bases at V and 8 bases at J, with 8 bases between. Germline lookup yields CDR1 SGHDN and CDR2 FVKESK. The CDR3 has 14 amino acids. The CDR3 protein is CASSQEGNYSPLHF. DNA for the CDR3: TGTGCCAGCAGCCAAGAAGGGAATTATTCACCCCTCCACTTT.

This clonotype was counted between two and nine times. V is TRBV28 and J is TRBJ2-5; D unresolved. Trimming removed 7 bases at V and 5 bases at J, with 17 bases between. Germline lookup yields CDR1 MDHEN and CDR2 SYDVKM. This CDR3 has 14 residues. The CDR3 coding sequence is TGTGCCAGCACCCCTCCTCCAGGAAGGGAGACCCAGTACTTC. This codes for CASTPPPGRETQYF.

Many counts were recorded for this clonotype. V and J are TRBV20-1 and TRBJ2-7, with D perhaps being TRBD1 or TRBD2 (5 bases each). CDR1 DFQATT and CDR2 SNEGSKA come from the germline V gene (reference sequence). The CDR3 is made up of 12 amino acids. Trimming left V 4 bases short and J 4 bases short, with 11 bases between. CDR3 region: CSAIGTGYEQYF. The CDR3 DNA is TGCAGTGCTATCGGGACGGGTTACGAGCAGTACTTC.

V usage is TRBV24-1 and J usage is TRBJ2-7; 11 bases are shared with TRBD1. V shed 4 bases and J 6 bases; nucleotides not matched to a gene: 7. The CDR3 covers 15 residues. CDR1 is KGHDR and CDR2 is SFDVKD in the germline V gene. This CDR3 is CATSDPGTGGREQYF. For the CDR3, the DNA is TGTGCCACCAGTGACCCCGGGACAGGGGGTCGCGAGCAGTACTTC.

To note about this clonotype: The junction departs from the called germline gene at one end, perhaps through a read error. In DNA form, the CDR3 reads TGTGCCAGCAGCTCCCGGACAGTGGGCTCACCCCCCCACTTT. Protein product: CASSSRTVGSPPHF. This rearrangement joins TRBV7-9 to TRBJ1-6, with a possible D match to TRBD1 (6 bases). Germline V gene lookup returns CDR1 SEHNR and CDR2 FQNEAQ (reference sequence). This CDR3 is built from 14 residues.

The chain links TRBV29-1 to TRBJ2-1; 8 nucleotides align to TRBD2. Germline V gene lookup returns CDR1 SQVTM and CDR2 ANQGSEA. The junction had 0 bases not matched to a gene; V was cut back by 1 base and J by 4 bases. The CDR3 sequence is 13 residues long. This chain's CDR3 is CSVEAGGYNEQFF. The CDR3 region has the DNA TGCAGCGTTGAAGCGGGAGGGTACAATGAGCAGTTCTTC.

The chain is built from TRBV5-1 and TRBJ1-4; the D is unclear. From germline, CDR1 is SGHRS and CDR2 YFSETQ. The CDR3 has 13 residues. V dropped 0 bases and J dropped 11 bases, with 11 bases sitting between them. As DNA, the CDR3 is TGCGCCAGCAGCTTGGGGTGGGTCGCTAAACTGTTTTTT. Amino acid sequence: CASSLGWVAKLFF.

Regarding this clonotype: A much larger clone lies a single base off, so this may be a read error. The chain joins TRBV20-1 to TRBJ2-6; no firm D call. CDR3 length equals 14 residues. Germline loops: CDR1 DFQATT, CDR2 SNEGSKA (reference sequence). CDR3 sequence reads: CIARPGSGANVLTF. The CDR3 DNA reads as TGCATTGCTAGACCGGGCTCTGGGGCCAACGTCCTGACTTTC.